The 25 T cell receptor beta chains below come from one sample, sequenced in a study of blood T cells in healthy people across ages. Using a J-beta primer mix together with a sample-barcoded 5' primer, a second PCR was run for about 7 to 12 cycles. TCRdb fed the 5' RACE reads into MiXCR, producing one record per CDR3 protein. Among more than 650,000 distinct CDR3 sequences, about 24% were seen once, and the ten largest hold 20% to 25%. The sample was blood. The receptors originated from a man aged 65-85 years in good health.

The CDR3 region is CASSQVASSYEQYF. CDR3 nucleotide sequence: TGTGCCAGCAGCCAAGTGGCTAGCTCCTACGAGCAGTACTTC. This chain connects TRBV14 to TRBJ2-7; no clear D gene. Deletions cut 1 base from V and 0 bases from J, with 7 bases between. This CDR3 has 14 amino acids. CDR1 and CDR2 (germline): SGHDN, FVKESK.

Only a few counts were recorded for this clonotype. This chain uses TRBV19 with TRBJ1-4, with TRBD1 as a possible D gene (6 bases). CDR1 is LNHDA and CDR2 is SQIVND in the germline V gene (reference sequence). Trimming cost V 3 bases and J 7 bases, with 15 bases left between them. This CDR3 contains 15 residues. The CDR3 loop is CASSMSQGGGEKLFF. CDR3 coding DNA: TGTGCCAGTAGTATGTCACAGGGAGGGGGTGAAAAACTGTTTTTT.

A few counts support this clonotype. CDR3 in amino acids: CASSQARGNTIYF. The CDR3 nucleotides are TGCGCCAGCAGCCAGGCGAGAGGAAACACCATATATTTT. The J gene is TRBJ1-3, the V gene TRBV4-3; D is uncertain. Deletions cut 3 bases from V and 4 bases from J, with 7 bases between. This CDR3 comprises 13 residues. The germline gives CDR1 LGHNA, CDR2 YSLEER.

The CDR3 nucleotides read TGCGCCAGCAGTTCTACAGGGACAGAAGGAGATACGCAGTATTTT. This gives the protein CASSSTGTEGDTQYF. This chain connects TRBV5-1 to TRBJ2-3; 7 bases are a match to TRBD1. The CDR3 is 15 amino acids. From germline, CDR1 is SGHRS and CDR2 YFSETQ. V gave up 5 bases and J gave up 5 bases; unmatched junction bases: 11. Together with reference TRBV5-1 and TRBJ2-3, the CDR3 gives the full variable domain: KAGVTQTPRYLIKTRGQQVTLSCSPISGHRSVSWYQQTPGQGLQFLFEYFSETQRNKGNFPGRFSGRQFSNSRSEMNVSTLELGDSALYLCASSSTGTEGDTQYFGPGTRLTVL.

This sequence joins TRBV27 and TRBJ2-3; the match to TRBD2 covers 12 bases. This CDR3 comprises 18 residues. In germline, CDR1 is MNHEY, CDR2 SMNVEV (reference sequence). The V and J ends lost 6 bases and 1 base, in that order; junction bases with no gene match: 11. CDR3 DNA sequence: TGTGCCAGCAGCCTAGAGGTTTCTAGCGGGGGGGGCACAGATACGCAGTATTTT. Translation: CASSLEVSSGGGTDTQYF.

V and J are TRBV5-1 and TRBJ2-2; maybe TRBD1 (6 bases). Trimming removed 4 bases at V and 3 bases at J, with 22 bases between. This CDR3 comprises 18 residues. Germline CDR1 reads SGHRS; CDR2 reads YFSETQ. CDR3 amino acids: CASSTQFTGLLDTGELFF. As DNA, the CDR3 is TGCGCCAGCAGCACCCAGTTTACAGGGTTGTTGGACACCGGGGAGCTGTTTTTT.

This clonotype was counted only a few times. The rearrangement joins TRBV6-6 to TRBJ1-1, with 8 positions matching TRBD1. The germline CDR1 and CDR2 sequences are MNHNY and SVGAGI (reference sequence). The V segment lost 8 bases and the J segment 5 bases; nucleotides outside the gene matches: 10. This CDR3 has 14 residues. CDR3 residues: CASLPGQEGTEAFF. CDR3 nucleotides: TGTGCCAGCCTTCCGGGACAGGAGGGGACTGAAGCTTTCTTT.

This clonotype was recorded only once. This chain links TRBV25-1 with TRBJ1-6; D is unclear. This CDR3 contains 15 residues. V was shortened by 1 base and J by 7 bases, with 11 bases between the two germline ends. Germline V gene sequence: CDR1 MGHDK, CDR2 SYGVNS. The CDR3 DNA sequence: TGTGCCAGCAGTGAATGGAAGGGCGAAAATTCACCCCTCCACTTT. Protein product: CASSEWKGENSPLHF.

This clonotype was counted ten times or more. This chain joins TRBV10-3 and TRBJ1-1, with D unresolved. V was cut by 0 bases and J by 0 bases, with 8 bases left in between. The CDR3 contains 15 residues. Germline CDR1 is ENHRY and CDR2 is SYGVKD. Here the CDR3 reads CAISESKTLNTEAFF. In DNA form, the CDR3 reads TGTGCCATCAGTGAGTCGAAAACCTTGAACACTGAAGCTTTCTTT.

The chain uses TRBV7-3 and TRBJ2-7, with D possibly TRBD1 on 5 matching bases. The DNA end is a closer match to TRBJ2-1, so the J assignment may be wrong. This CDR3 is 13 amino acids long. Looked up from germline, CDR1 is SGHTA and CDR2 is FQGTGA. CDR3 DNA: TGTGCCAGCAGCATCAGGGACTACAATGAGCAGTTCTTC. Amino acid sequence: CASSIRDYNEQFF.

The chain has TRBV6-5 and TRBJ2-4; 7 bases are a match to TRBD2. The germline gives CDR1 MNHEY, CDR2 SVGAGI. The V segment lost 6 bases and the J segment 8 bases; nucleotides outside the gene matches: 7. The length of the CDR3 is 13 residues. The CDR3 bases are TGTGCCAGCAGCGAGAGGGAGGGGCACATTCAGTACTTC. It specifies CASSEREGHIQYF.

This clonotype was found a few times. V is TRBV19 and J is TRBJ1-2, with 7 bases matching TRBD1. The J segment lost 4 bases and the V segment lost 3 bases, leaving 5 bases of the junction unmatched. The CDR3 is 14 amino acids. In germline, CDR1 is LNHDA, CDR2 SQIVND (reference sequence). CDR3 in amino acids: CASSISAGGYGYTF. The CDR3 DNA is TGTGCCAGTAGTATCTCGGCAGGGGGCTATGGCTACACCTTC.

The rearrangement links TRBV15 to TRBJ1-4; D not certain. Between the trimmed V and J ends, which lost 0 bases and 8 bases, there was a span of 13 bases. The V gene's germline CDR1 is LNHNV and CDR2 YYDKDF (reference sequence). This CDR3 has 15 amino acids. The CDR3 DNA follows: TGTGCCACCAGCAGAGATTTGAACATCAGGGAAAAACTGTTTTTT. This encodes CATSRDLNIREKLFF.

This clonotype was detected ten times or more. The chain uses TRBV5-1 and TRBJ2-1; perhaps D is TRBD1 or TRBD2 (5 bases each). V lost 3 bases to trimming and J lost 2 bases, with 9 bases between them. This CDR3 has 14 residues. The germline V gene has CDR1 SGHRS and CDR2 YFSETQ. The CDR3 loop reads CASSSVGAYNEQFF. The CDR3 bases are TGCGCCAGCAGCTCGGTGGGGGCCTACAATGAGCAGTTCTTC.

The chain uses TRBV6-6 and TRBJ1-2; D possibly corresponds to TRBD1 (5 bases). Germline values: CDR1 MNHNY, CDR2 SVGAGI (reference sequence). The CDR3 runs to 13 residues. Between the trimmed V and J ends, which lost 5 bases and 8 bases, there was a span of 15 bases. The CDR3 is CASSNGREGGYTF. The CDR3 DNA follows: TGTGCCAGCAGTAATGGCAGGGAGGGAGGCTACACCTTC.

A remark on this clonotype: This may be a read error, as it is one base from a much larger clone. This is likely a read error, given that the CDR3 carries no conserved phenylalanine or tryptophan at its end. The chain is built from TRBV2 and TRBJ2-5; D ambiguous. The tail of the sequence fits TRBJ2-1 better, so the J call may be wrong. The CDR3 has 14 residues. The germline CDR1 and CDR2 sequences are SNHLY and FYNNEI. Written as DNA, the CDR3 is TGTGCCAGCAGTGATCTCTCAGGTGGCTTAGAGCAGTTCGTC. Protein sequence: CASSDLSGGLEQFV.

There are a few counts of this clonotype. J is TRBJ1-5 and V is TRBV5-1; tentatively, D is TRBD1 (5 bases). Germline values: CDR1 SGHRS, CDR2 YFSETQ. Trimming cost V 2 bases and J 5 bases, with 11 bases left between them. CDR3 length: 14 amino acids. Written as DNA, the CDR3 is TGCGCCAGCAGCTTCCAGGGTGGGGATCAGCCCCAGCATTTT. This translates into CASSFQGGDQPQHF.

For the CDR3, the DNA is TGTGCCAGCAGTGAATGGACGGACGAGCAGTACTTC. Residues: CASSEWTDEQYF. The V gene is TRBV25-1, the J gene TRBJ2-7, with unresolved D. Trimming pared 1 base from V and 5 bases from J, leaving 6 bases between. Germline V gives CDR1 MGHDK, CDR2 SYGVNS. The CDR3 has 12 amino acids.

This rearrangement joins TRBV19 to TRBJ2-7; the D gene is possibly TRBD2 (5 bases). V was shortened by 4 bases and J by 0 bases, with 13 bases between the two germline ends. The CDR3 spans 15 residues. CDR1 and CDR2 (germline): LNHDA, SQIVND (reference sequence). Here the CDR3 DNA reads TGTGCCAGTAGTAAGACACCGGGGAGCTCCTACGAGCAGTACTTC. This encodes CASSKTPGSSYEQYF.

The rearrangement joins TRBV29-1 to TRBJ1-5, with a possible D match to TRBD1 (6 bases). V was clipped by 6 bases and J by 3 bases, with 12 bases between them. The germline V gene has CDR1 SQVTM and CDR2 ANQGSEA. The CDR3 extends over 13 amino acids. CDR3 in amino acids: CSVADSVNQPQHF. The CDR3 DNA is TGCAGCGTGGCGGACAGCGTCAATCAGCCCCAGCATTTT.

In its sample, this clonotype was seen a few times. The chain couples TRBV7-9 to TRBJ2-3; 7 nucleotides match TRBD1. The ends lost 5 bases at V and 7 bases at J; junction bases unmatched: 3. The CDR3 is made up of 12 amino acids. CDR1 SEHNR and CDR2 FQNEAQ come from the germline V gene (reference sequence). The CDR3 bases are TGTGCCAGCAGCCAGACAGGGTATACGCAGTATTTT. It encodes CASSQTGYTQYF.

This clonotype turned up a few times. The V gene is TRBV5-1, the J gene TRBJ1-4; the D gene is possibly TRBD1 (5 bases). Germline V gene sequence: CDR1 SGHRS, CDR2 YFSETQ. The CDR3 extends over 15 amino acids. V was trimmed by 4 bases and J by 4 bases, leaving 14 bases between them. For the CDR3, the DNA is TGCGCCAGCAGCCCTACGAGGGGCCTTAATGAAAAACTGTTTTTT. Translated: CASSPTRGLNEKLFF.

CDR3 loop: CASSLVAGEMNTQYF. In DNA form, the CDR3 reads TGCGCCAGCAGCTTGGTTGCGGGAGAGATGAATACGCAGTATTTT. The chain combines TRBV5-1 with TRBJ2-3, with 7 nucleotides matching TRBD2. The CDR3 runs 15 residues. Germline CDR1 reads SGHRS; CDR2 reads YFSETQ. V shed 0 bases, J shed 7 bases, and the junction held 8 bases outside the gene matches.

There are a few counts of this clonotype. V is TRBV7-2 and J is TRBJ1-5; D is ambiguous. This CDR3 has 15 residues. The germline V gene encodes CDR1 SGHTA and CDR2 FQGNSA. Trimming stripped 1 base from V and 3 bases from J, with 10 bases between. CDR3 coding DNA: TGTGCCAGCAGCTTAGAGGGCAGCATCAATCAGCCCCAGCATTTT. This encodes CASSLEGSINQPQHF. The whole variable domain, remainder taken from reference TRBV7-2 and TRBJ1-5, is GAGVSQSPSNKVTEKGKDVELRCDPISGHTALYWYRQSLGQGLEFLIYFQGNSAPDKSGLPSDRFSAERTGGSVSTLTIQRTQQEDSAVYLCASSLEGSINQPQHFGDGTRLSIL.

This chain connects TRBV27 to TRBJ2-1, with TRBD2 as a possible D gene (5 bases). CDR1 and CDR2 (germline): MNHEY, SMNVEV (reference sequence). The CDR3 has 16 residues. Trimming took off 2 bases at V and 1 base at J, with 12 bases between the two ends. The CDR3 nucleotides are TGTGCCAGCAGTTTAGGAGAGACGGGATCCTACAATGAGCAGTTCTTC. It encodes CASSLGETGSYNEQFF.